Presented here are 11 T cell receptor beta chains from one specimen sequenced in a study of cytomegalovirus exposure and HLA in healthy donors. 13 Jbeta primers and 60 Vbeta primers were used for the PCR. Generated by immunoSEQ multiplex PCR, the TCRdb table keeps only in-frame clones and is missing some. The profile covers more than 120,000 clones, with 82% appearing a single time and approximately 2.3% taken by the ten largest. Input material: PBMCs. These receptors were taken from a male donor in good health and CMV-seronegative.

This chain connects TRBV18 to TRBJ2-1; TRBD1 might be the D (5 bases). The CDR3 totals 15 residues. Per germline, CDR1 KGHSH and CDR2 LQKENI. V was cut by 3 bases and J by 5 bases, with 14 bases left in between. The CDR3 DNA is TGTGCCAGCTCACCCGTGAATATCAGGGACAATGAGCAGTTCTTC. It codes for CASSPVNIRDNEQFF.

About this clone itself: The junction departs from germline at one end; a sequencing error may be responsible. Other DNA sequences in this sample translate to the same CDR3. The genes are TRBV7-9 and TRBJ2-5, with 12 bases matching TRBD2. This CDR3 spans 14 amino acids. Germline V CDR1 and CDR2: SEHNR, FQNEAQ (reference sequence). The CDR3 bases are TGTGCCAGCAGCCTAGCGGGAGGGCAAGAGACCCAGTACTTC. Its protein is CASSLAGGQETQYF.

The chain links TRBV2 to TRBJ1-2, with D uncertain. CDR3 size: 15 residues. CDR1 is SNHLY, CDR2 FYNNEI, per germline. Trimming left V 7 bases short and J 6 bases short, with 21 bases between. The CDR3 sequence: CASTAAEGAGDGYTF. The DNA for the CDR3 is TGTGCCAGCACGGCAGCCGAAGGTGCGGGTGATGGCTACACCTTC. Based on the CDR3 plus reference TRBV2 and TRBJ1-2, the full variable domain is EPEVTQTPSHQVTQMGQEVILRCVPISNHLYFYWYRQILGQKVEFLVSFYNNEISEKSEIFDDQFSVERPDGSNFTLKIRSTKLEDSAMYFCASTAAEGAGDGYTFGSGTRLTVV.

The chain has TRBV7-8 and TRBJ2-3; a possible D gene is TRBD2 (5 bases). The germline V and J ends were trimmed by 2 bases and 1 base, with 13 bases remaining between them. Germline V lookup: CDR1 SGHVS, CDR2 FQNEAQ. This CDR3 is 16 amino acids long. CDR3 in DNA: TGTGCCAGCAGCTTAATGGGTAGCGTAGGCACAGATACGCAGTATTTT. The encoded protein is CASSLMGSVGTDTQYF.

Comments on this clone: At one boundary the junction diverges from the germline segment, which might be a read error. The V and J genes are TRBV5-4 and TRBJ1-2, with TRBD1 matching 8 bases. Germline V gives CDR1 SGHNT, CDR2 YYREEE (reference sequence). There are 15 residues in the CDR3. The CDR3 loop reads CASSLAGNRGKVYPF. The DNA of the CDR3 is TGTGCCAGCAGCTTGGCTGGGAACAGGGGGAAAGTCTACCCCTTC.

The chain carries TRBV7-8 and TRBJ1-2; no reliable D call. The CDR3 has 14 amino acids. The V and J ends lost 0 bases and 3 bases respectively, with 8 bases between them. Germline CDR1 SGHVS, CDR2 FQNEAQ. The CDR3: CASSLAWGDYGYTF. The CDR3 DNA is TGTGCCAGCAGCTTAGCTTGGGGAGACTATGGCTACACCTTC. Using reference TRBV7-8 and TRBJ1-2 for the parts outside the CDR3, the full variable domain is GAGVSQSPRYKVAKRGQDVALRCDPISGHVSLFWYQQALGQGPEFLTYFQNEAQLDKSGLPSDRFFAERPEGSVSTLKIQRTQQEDSAVYLCASSLAWGDYGYTFGSGTRLTVV.

V usage is TRBV5-6 and J usage is TRBJ2-5; no definite D call. This CDR3 is built from 13 residues. V lost 4 bases to trimming and J lost 7 bases, with 14 bases between them. In germline, CDR1 is SGHDT, CDR2 YYEEEE. Here the CDR3 DNA reads TGTGCCAGCAGCCCCCCTCTATCTGGGACCCAGTACTTC. Translating gives CASSPPLSGTQYF.

This clone has a single count. V gene TRBV9 combines with J gene TRBJ2-7, with 7 bases lining up with TRBD2. CDR3 length equals 18 residues. The trim removed 3 bases at V and 2 bases at J, leaving 17 bases unmatched. Looked up from germline, CDR1 is SGDLS and CDR2 is YYNGEE. The CDR3 DNA sequence: TGTGCCAGCAGCGCCGCCAGTTATATAGCGGGTGGGGCCTACGAGCAGTACTTC. Amino acids: CASSAASYIAGGAYEQYF.

This clone was observed a handful of times. J is TRBJ2-1 and V is TRBV7-2, with D possibly TRBD2 on 5 matching bases. There are 15 residues in the CDR3. In germline, CDR1 is SGHTA, CDR2 FQGNSA. The V gene lost 5 bases and the J gene lost 6 bases, with 17 bases spanning the gap. The CDR3 nucleotides are TGTGCCAGCAGCCCCGGATCTAGCCGTCTCAATGAGCAGTTCTTC. It is translated as CASSPGSSRLNEQFF.

The chain employs TRBV7-6 and TRBJ2-3, with 10 bases identical to TRBD2. CDR1 and CDR2 from the germline V gene are SGHVS and FNYEAQ. CDR3 length: 15 residues. J lost 3 bases, V lost 1 base, and 1 base had no gene match. This chain's CDR3 is CASSLEREGTDTQYF. CDR3 bases: TGTGCCAGCAGCTTAGAGCGGGAGGGGACAGATACGCAGTATTTT.

This chain links TRBV19 with TRBJ2-7; D might be TRBD2 (7 bases). Germline loops: CDR1 LNHDA, CDR2 SQIVND (reference sequence). This CDR3 spans 17 amino acids. Between the trimmed V and J ends, which lost 1 base and 3 bases, there was a span of 19 bases. DNA for the CDR3: TGTGCCAGTAGTATAGTAAGGGCTAGCGGCAGGGGCTACGAGCAGTACTTC. It yields the protein CASSIVRASGRGYEQYF.